The T cell receptor beta chain under discussion was sequenced for a study of Tregs in tolerant kidney transplant recipients. Study conclusions and caveats: In tolerant patients, donor-specific Tregs outgrew total Tregs, suggesting antigen-driven expansion. No direct test of biological reproducibility was done here. Tregs expanded with activated donor B cells seemed most donor-specific.

Of note for this clone: Its target is not known.

Thawed PBMCs were FACS-sorted into unstimulated CD4+CD25+CD127- regulatory T cells, CD4+CD25- non-regulatory cells, CD4 and CD8 cells. The assay was immunoSEQ multiplex PCR, and TCRdb's table has in-frame clones only and misses some. Of more than 75,000 clones listed, under 95% are singletons. CDR1 and CDR2 (germline): SGHRS, YFSETQ. The CDR3 sequence is 16 residues long. Trimming removed 3 bases at V and 0 bases at J, with 13 bases between. Sequencing was performed on CD4+ T cells from blood, taken before the transplant. The clonotype originates from a human donor who received a combined kidney and bone marrow transplant. V is TRBV5-1 and J is TRBJ2-1, with a possible D match to TRBD2 (6 bases). CDR3 DNA: TGCGCCAGCAGCTGGGGCGGGGACCGCTCCTACAATGAGCAGTTCTTC. The encoded protein is CASSWGGDRSYNEQFF.